A single sample gave rise to the 29 T cell receptor beta chains below, sequenced in a study of OX40 agonist ivuxolimab in advanced cancers. TCRdb's copy holds only in-frame clones and misses some; the assay was immunoSEQ multiplex PCR. The table has about 70,000 clones, approximately 85% seen once. Sequenced here: CD4+ or CD8+ T cells sorted from blood, sampled in a trial of the OX40 agonist ivuxolimab. The receptors derive from an adult with an advanced solid tumor such as melanoma, head and neck, liver or kidney cancer.

The rearrangement links TRBV7-2 to TRBJ1-1; 8 positions agree with TRBD1. This CDR3 region has 16 residues. V shed 3 bases and J 3 bases; nucleotides not matched to a gene: 9. In germline, CDR1 is SGHTA, CDR2 FQGNSA. The CDR3 sequence is CASSLFIVTGDTEAFF. CDR3 sequence (DNA): TGTGCCAGCAGCTTGTTTATAGTGACAGGGGACACTGAAGCTTTCTTT.

The J gene is TRBJ2-3, the V gene TRBV10-1; D not resolved. Germline V lookup: CDR1 WNHNN, CDR2 SYGVQD (reference sequence). Deletions cut 2 bases from V and 2 bases from J, with 11 bases between. The CDR3 extends over 15 amino acids. The CDR3 loop reads CASSEGSRTTDTQYF. As DNA, the CDR3 is TGCGCCAGCAGTGAGGGGTCCAGGACCACAGATACGCAGTATTTT.

The chain links TRBV6-5 to TRBJ2-7; D possibly corresponds to TRBD2 (5 bases). Trimming pared 6 bases from V and 5 bases from J, leaving 20 bases between. Germline V lookup: CDR1 MNHEY, CDR2 SVGAGI. CDR3 length: 15 amino acids. The CDR3 loop reads CASSWARLGKNEQYF. In DNA, the CDR3 is TGTGCCAGCAGCTGGGCCCGGCTCGGGAAGAACGAGCAGTACTTC.

V gene TRBV28 combines with J gene TRBJ1-1; the D gene is possibly TRBD1 (6 bases). This CDR3 spans 14 amino acids. Trimming removed 6 bases at V and 0 bases at J, with 11 bases between. From germline, CDR1 is MDHEN and CDR2 SYDVKM. CDR3: CASSKGHLNTEAFF. Here the CDR3 DNA reads TGTGCCAGCAGCAAGGGACACCTGAACACTGAAGCTTTCTTT.

This clone came up a few times. The CDR3 loop is CASSLMGTVSYEQYF. CDR3 nucleotide sequence: TGTGCCAGCAGCTTAATGGGGACAGTAAGCTACGAGCAGTACTTC. This sequence joins TRBV11-1 and TRBJ2-7, with TRBD1 identical over 7 bases. Trimming removed 2 bases from V and 3 bases from J; junction bases left unmatched: 7. The CDR3 runs to 15 residues. Germline CDR1 is SGHAT and CDR2 is FQDESV (reference sequence). The whole variable domain, remainder taken from reference TRBV11-1 and TRBJ2-7, is EAEVAQSPRYKITEKSQAVAFWCDPISGHATLYWYRQILGQGPELLVQFQDESVVDDSQLPKDRFSAERLKGVDSTLKIQPAELGDSAMYLCASSLMGTVSYEQYFGPGTRLTVT.

This chain joins TRBV2 and TRBJ1-6; TRBD1 might be the D (5 bases). Trimming took off 3 bases at V and 7 bases at J, with 16 bases between the two ends. CDR1 is SNHLY, CDR2 FYNNEI, per germline. This CDR3 is built from 16 residues. The CDR3 loop reads CASSEGWDPRNSPLHF. CDR3 nucleotides: TGTGCCAGCAGTGAGGGGTGGGACCCAAGGAATTCACCCCTCCACTTT.

V and J are TRBV21-1 and TRBJ1-2. TRBV21-1 has pseudogene status. The CDR3 sequence is 14 residues long. The DNA of the CDR3 is TGTGCCAGCAGCAAAAGGGGAGGGAGCTATGGCTACACCTTC. Translation: CASSKRGGSYGYTF.

This clone was detected only once. The genes are TRBV2 and TRBJ2-3; 11 bases map to TRBD1. There are 15 residues in the CDR3. The germline CDR1 and CDR2 sequences are SNHLY and FYNNEI. With 5 bases clipped from V and 6 bases from J, the junction kept 7 bases outside the gene matches. CDR3 protein: CASSSGQGAWDTQYF. In DNA form, the CDR3 reads TGTGCCAGCAGTTCCGGACAGGGGGCTTGGGATACGCAGTATTTT.

The rearrangement links TRBV4-1 to TRBJ1-2, with 9 bases identical to TRBD1. The CDR3 spans 16 residues. Germline CDR1 MGHRA, CDR2 YSYEKL. The V gene end was trimmed by 4 bases and the J gene end by 2 bases; junction bases not matched to a gene: 8. In DNA form, the CDR3 reads TGCGCCAGCAGCCCGAGTGGGACAGGGCAAAACTATGGCTACACCTTC. Translating gives CASSPSGTGQNYGYTF.

The genes are TRBV4-3 and TRBJ2-2; either TRBD1 or TRBD2 may supply D (5 bases each). V was clipped by 1 base and J by 4 bases, with 10 bases between them. The CDR3 is made up of 15 amino acids. Germline lookup yields CDR1 LGHNA and CDR2 YSLEER. This CDR3 is CASSQAPGTTGELFF. In DNA form, the CDR3 reads TGCGCCAGCAGCCAAGCCCCCGGGACCACCGGGGAGCTGTTTTTT.

The genes are TRBV21-1 and TRBJ2-7; the table assigns TRBD1, which was not confirmed against the DNA. TRBV21-1 is a recognized pseudogene. The CDR3 spans 16 residues. The CDR3 loop reads CASSKGSDSVSYEQYF. The CDR3 bases are TGTGCCAGCAGCAAGGGGTCCGACAGCGTCTCCTACGAGCAGTACTTC.

The V call is TRBV28, the J call TRBJ2-3; 8 bases are shared with TRBD2. The CDR3 totals 15 residues. Germline CDR1 and CDR2: MDHEN and SYDVKM. Losses at the gene ends were 5 bases for V and 2 bases for J; bases not matched to a gene: 6. The CDR3: CASSGAGDSTDTQYF. The DNA of the CDR3 is TGTGCCAGCAGTGGAGCGGGGGATTCCACAGATACGCAGTATTTT.

The chain joins TRBV6-6 to TRBJ2-2, with unresolved D. CDR1 is MNHNY and CDR2 is SVGAGI in the germline V gene (reference sequence). V shed 2 bases and J shed 0 bases, with 7 bases lying between them. The CDR3 totals 15 residues. The CDR3 DNA reads TGTGCCAGCAGTTACAGTGTCGCGAACACCGGGGAGCTGTTTTTT. It specifies CASSYSVANTGELFF.

The chain employs TRBV30 and TRBJ1-1, with D possibly matching TRBD1 (6 bases). This CDR3 comprises 15 residues. Looked up from germline, CDR1 is GTSNPN and CDR2 is SVGIG (reference sequence). V was clipped by 1 base and J by 10 bases, with 22 bases between them. CDR3 coding DNA: TGTGCCTGGAGTGGCCCGAATACAGGGAAGGTTCGAGCTTTCTTT. The encoded protein is CAWSGPNTGKVRAFF.

The chain has TRBV5-4 and TRBJ2-7; the match to TRBD1 covers 7 bases. CDR3 length: 15 amino acids. The V gene end was trimmed by 4 bases and the J gene end by 0 bases; junction bases not matched to a gene: 7. Looked up from germline, CDR1 is SGHNT and CDR2 is YYREEE (reference sequence). The CDR3 DNA sequence: TGTGCCAGCAGCACCCAGACAGGGATCTCCTACGAGCAGTACTTC. It encodes CASSTQTGISYEQYF.

This sequence joins TRBV28 and TRBJ2-3; possibly TRBD1 or TRBD2 for D (5 bases each). CDR3 length: 13 amino acids. Trimming took 3 bases from V and 8 from J, leaving 12 bases between them. Germline values: CDR1 MDHEN, CDR2 SYDVKM. CDR3 amino acids: CASSFPRDGTQYF. CDR3 DNA sequence: TGTGCCAGCAGTTTCCCCCGGGACGGTACGCAGTATTTT.

The chain is built from TRBV6-6 and TRBJ1-3; D gene ambiguous. Germline V gives CDR1 MNHNY, CDR2 SVGAGI (reference sequence). Trimming cost V 6 bases and J 0 bases, with 12 bases left between them. The CDR3 is 15 residues long. CDR3 nucleotide sequence: TGTGCCAGCAGGCCCTCGGGGTTCTCTGGAAACACCATATATTTT. Protein: CASRPSGFSGNTIYF.

The chain uses TRBV28 and TRBJ1-4; D remains ambiguous. CDR3 size: 15 residues. CDR1 and CDR2 from the germline V gene are MDHEN and SYDVKM. The germline V and J ends were trimmed by 2 bases and 5 bases, with 12 bases remaining between them. CDR3 coding DNA: TGTGCCAGCAGTTTACTTCGGGCAGTAAATGAAAAACTGTTTTTT. Translated: CASSLLRAVNEKLFF.

The chain uses TRBV7-2 and TRBJ2-7, with 7 bases fitting TRBD1. The germline CDR1 and CDR2 sequences are SGHTA and FQGNSA. Trimming cost V 4 bases and J 4 bases; bases outside gene matches: 7. The CDR3 spans 14 residues. The CDR3, as DNA: TGTGCCAGCAGCTCTTACAGGGGAAGGTACGAGCAGTACTTC. This codes for CASSSYRGRYEQYF. Full variable domain (missing parts from reference TRBV7-2 and TRBJ2-7): GAGVSQSPSNKVTEKGKDVELRCDPISGHTALYWYRQSLGQGLEFLIYFQGNSAPDKSGLPSDRFSAERTGGSVSTLTIQRTQQEDSAVYLCASSSYRGRYEQYFGPGTRLTVT.

This clone was counted a few times. The rearrangement links TRBV6-5 to TRBJ1-6, with 7 bases matching TRBD1. CDR1 and CDR2 from the germline V gene are MNHEY and SVGAGI. The CDR3 runs 14 residues. V lost 8 bases and J lost 9; bases outside the gene matches: 10. Here the CDR3 reads CASARRQGVSPLHF. The CDR3 DNA reads as TGTGCCAGCGCTCGACGGCAGGGGGTTTCACCCCTCCACTTT.

The chain links TRBV11-2 to TRBJ2-7, with 9 bases identical to TRBD2. CDR1 is SGHAT, CDR2 FQNNGV, per germline. This CDR3 contains 15 residues. Germline trimming cut 5 bases from V and 2 bases from J; bases unmatched to any gene: 7. The DNA for the CDR3 is TGTGCCAGCAGCCCCAGGACTAGCGCGGCCTACGAGCAGTACTTC. Translation: CASSPRTSAAYEQYF.

The CDR3: CASSVGLAGGFLTQYF. The CDR3 DNA reads as TGTGCCAGCAGCGTCGGACTAGCGGGAGGTTTTTTGACCCAGTACTTC. The rearrangement links TRBV11-3 to TRBJ2-5; 14 bases fit TRBD2. The CDR3 consists of 16 residues. Germline CDR1 is SGHNT and CDR2 is YENEEA. Germline trimming cut 5 bases from V and 7 bases from J; bases unmatched to any gene: 9.

The chain couples TRBV7-8 to TRBJ2-7; TRBD1 matches 9 bases. The J segment lost 2 bases and the V segment lost 5 bases, leaving 10 bases of the junction unmatched. The germline gives CDR1 SGHVS, CDR2 FQNEAQ. This CDR3 is 16 amino acids long. The CDR3 nucleotides are TGTGCCAGCAGCGCAGGAGGACAGGGGACCCCCTACGAGCAGTACTTC. Translation: CASSAGGQGTPYEQYF.

The V and J genes are TRBV7-2 and TRBJ2-7; 8 positions match TRBD2. After removal of 1 base from V and 6 bases from J, the junction contained 11 bases not matched to a gene. The CDR3 consists of 16 residues. Looked up from germline, CDR1 is SGHTA and CDR2 is FQGNSA. The CDR3 region is CASSLVAQAGVSEQYF. The CDR3 nucleotides are TGTGCCAGCAGCTTAGTCGCCCAAGCGGGAGTCTCCGAGCAGTACTTC.

The chain is built from TRBV6-5 and TRBJ1-5; the D is unclear. Trimming shortened V by 5 bases and J by 2 bases, and 10 bases separated the two germline ends. CDR1 and CDR2 from the germline V gene are MNHEY and SVGAGI. The CDR3 runs to 14 residues. DNA of the CDR3: TGTGCCAGCAGTGCCGGTGGGCGCAATCAGCCCCAGCATTTT. Its translation: CASSAGGRNQPQHF.

This clone appeared a single time. The DNA for the CDR3 is TGTGCCAGCAGCGTAGAAGAGAACTATGGCTACACCTTC. Its translation: CASSVEENYGYTF. The chain couples TRBV9 to TRBJ1-2; no clear D. V lost 0 bases and J lost 2, with 5 bases in between. The length of the CDR3 is 13 residues. From germline, CDR1 is SGDLS and CDR2 YYNGEE. Complete variable domain (other parts from reference TRBV9 and TRBJ1-2): DSGVTQTPKHLITATGQRVTLRCSPRSGDLSVYWYQQSLDQGLQFLIQYYNGEERAKGNILERFSAQQFPDLHSELNLSSLELGDSALYFCASSVEENYGYTFGSGTRLTVV.

The chain is built from TRBV5-1 and TRBJ2-7; tentative D call: TRBD1 (6 bases). CDR3 length equals 14 residues. Trimming shortened V by 5 bases and J by 2 bases, and 14 bases separated the two germline ends. Looked up from germline, CDR1 is SGHRS and CDR2 is YFSETQ. CDR3 in amino acids: CASRSGATTYEQYF. CDR3 DNA: TGCGCCAGCAGATCAGGGGCCACCACCTACGAGCAGTACTTC.

The rearrangement links TRBV6-6 to TRBJ1-5; the D gene is possibly TRBD1 (6 bases). CDR1 is MNHNY, CDR2 SVGAGI, per germline (reference sequence). The CDR3 loop spans 14 amino acids. Trimming stripped 5 bases from V and 4 bases from J, with 12 bases between. Here the CDR3 DNA reads TGTGCCAGCAGTACTACAGGGTTAAATCAGCCCCAGCATTTT. This gives the protein CASSTTGLNQPQHF.

This clone was counted only a few times. V usage is TRBV7-9 and J usage is TRBJ2-3, with 9 nucleotides matching TRBD1. Germline V gene data show CDR1 as SEHNR and CDR2 as FQNEAQ (reference sequence). The CDR3 runs to 16 residues. V lost 4 bases, J lost 4 bases, and 9 bases stayed unmatched. The CDR3 here is CASSSKQGAPPDTQYF. The CDR3 DNA sequence: TGTGCCAGCAGCTCTAAACAGGGGGCGCCCCCAGATACGCAGTATTTT.